This T cell receptor (beta chain) was identified during a study of blood T cells in healthy people across ages. A word on this clonotype: The antigen remains unidentified.

Study-wide results and caveats: Age showed a roughly linear inverse relationship with TCR beta diversity per million T cells.

The use of a sample-barcoded 5' primer and a J-beta primer mix characterized a second PCR of roughly 6 to 11 cycles. A tag from a template-switch adaptor with 12 random nucleotides marked each cDNA molecule. Using its own MiXCR run on the 5' RACE reads, TCRdb lists one record per CDR3 protein. The table shows roughly 1,500,000 distinct CDR3 sequences, with 34% occurring only once. With V trimmed by 0 bases and J by 5 bases, 6 bases remained unmatched. The CDR3 is 15 amino acids. The germline CDR1 and CDR2 sequences are KGHSH and LQKENI. Healthy Caucasian individuals from Russia aged about 6 to 100 were enrolled as donors.

The receptor was derived from a woman aged 25 to 39 in good health. The chain joins TRBV18 to TRBJ1-2, with 7 bases aligning to TRBD1. The sequencing sample was made of blood. The CDR3 coding sequence is TGTGCCAGCTCACCACCGACGACAGGGACGTATGGCTACACCTTC. It encodes CASSPPTTGTYGYTF.